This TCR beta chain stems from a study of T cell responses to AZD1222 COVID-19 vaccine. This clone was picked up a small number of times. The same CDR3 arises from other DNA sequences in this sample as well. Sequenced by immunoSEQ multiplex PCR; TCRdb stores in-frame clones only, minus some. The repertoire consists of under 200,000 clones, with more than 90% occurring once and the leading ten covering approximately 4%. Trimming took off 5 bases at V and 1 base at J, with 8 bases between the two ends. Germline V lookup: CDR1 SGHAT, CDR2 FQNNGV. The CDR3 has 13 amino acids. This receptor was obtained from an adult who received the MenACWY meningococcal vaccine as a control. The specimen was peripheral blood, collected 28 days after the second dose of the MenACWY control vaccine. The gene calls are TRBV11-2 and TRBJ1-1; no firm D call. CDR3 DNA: TGTGCCAGCAGCCTAACCAAGAACACTGAAGCTTTCTTT. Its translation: CASSLTKNTEAFF.